A selection of T cell receptor beta chains follows, all from one sample in a study of blood T cell repertoires in COVID-19. The data were produced by immunoSEQ multiplex PCR, yet TCRdb's version contains in-frame clones alone and is incomplete. The table has under 300,000 clones, about 88% seen once. The material sequenced was peripheral blood. The receptors here all came from a man between 18 and 29 years old with active or convalescent COVID-19. Both conserved end residues are trimmed from each CDR3. Clone sizes are given selectively: once, few, many, or a class where the clone is expanded.

clone_size,v_call,cdr3_aa
once,TRBV6-5,ASSYGRSVLTEAF
-,TRBV11-2,ASSLDLRNTIY
-,TRBV6-5,ASSYSSRAGNTIY
-,TRBV5-1,ASSSGQFNEQY
-,TRBV5-1,ASSLGAGRDTQY
-,TRBV11-3,ASTRGLGIGDEQF
-,TRBV11-3,ASSLGQGSGANVLT
-,TRBV6-2/TRBV6-3,ASSYPVLTYGYT
once,TRBV5-1,ASSLSPGANTGELF
-,TRBV4-2,ASSQDPGTGDLGGTGELF
-,TRBV27,ASIGAGITGELF
-,TRBV11-2,ASSLDIEAEAF
-,TRBV21-1,ASSEEGTGNQPQH
-,TRBV7-9,ASTAARGVASTDTQY
-,TRBV6-5,ASSPTGGNTEAF
-,TRBV28,ASSGRGSGLPGETQY
-,TRBV4-1,ASSQVFRTASKEAF
-,TRBV28,ASSTGTGARNYGYT
once,TRBV7-3,ASSLAVGGGYT
-,TRBV5-1,ASSPMTAYNEQF
-,TRBV18,ASSPGTGATYEQY
-,TRBV28,ASSFRGTEAF
-,TRBV19,ASSMAGVGSYEQY
few,TRBV9,ASSITGGTETQY
-,TRBV28,ASSPTGTDTQY
-,TRBV2,ASWGQGQETQY
few,TRBV2,ASETRQLNGYT
-,TRBV27,ASSSEGGSYGYT
-,TRBV6-5,ASEYRGGYT
-,TRBV6-5,ASSWTGFTDTQY
few,TRBV18,ASSPSGSETQY
-,TRBV9,ASSVEGQGAAF
-,TRBV5-5,ASSLDGGSSYEQY
-,TRBV6-1,ATGTDNSNQPQH
-,TRBV12-3/TRBV12-4,ASGREGYNEQF
-,TRBV28,ASRGQGDNYGYT
-,TRBV14,ASSQEGWEGTEAF
-,TRBV28,ASSPQGGQPQH
-,TRBV6-6,ASSYPRHRNTEAF
-,TRBV10-3,AISGAGPEQF
-,TRBV28,ASVGGYSPLH
-,TRBV5-1,ASSLATSGGYNEQF
-,TRBV3-1/TRBV3-2,ASSQNLGGHNQPQH
-,TRBV7-3,ASSLGRGNEQY
-,TRBV18,ASSPGTGASYEQY
-,TRBV4-1,ASSNTVATGELF
-,TRBV28,ASSFWGGKNTEAF
-,TRBV30,AGAGGDTGELF
-,TRBV6-2/TRBV6-3,ASSILVDTQY
-,TRBV7-3,ASSILLGTEQF
-,TRBV7-9,ASSFSYQPQH
once,TRBV5-1,ASSGGRDEKLF
-,TRBV12-3/TRBV12-4,ASSLDLGGTQY
-,TRBV9,ASSGQRGGQHTQY
-,TRBV28,ASGRGEGGYT
-,TRBV10-3,AIGGRSVTYEQY
few,TRBV9,ASSVEVTGGSTDTQY
-,TRBV9,ASSVGGQGDGYT
-,TRBV28,ASTSTGPGFSPLH
-,TRBV11-2,ASAERARPNYGYT